Shown below are 24 T cell receptor beta chains from a single sample sequenced in a study of shared clonotypes between healthy human individuals. Sequenced by immunoSEQ multiplex PCR; TCRdb stores in-frame clones only, minus some. In the table there are some 2,500,000 clones, 85% to 95% of which are singletons. The specimen sequenced was naive CD4+ T cells from PBMCs. Documented subset: CD45RA+ positively selected. The receptors stem from a man aged 18 to 29 in good health. Some clones in this sample may be carry-over from other donors' samples.

The V and J genes are TRBV29-1 and TRBJ2-1; 10 bases line up with TRBD1. The germline V gene encodes CDR1 SQVTM and CDR2 ANQGSEA. CDR3 length: 13 residues. V shed 5 bases, J shed 7 bases, and the junction held 5 bases outside the gene matches. The CDR3 bases are TGCAGCGTTTCGGGACAGGGGAAAAATGAGCAGTTCTTC. Protein sequence: CSVSGQGKNEQFF.

The rearrangement joins TRBV18 to TRBJ2-1; D not resolved. Trimming took off 0 bases at V and 9 bases at J, with 9 bases between the two ends. CDR3 length equals 13 residues. CDR1 and CDR2 (germline): KGHSH, LQKENI. The CDR3 nucleotides are TGTGCCAGCTCACCACCGGGAAGCCCTGAGCAGTTCTTC. Protein sequence: CASSPPGSPEQFF. The full variable domain, its missing parts supplied by reference TRBV18 and TRBJ2-1, is NAGVMQNPRHLVRRRGQEARLRCSPMKGHSHVYWYRQLPEEGLKFMVYLQKENIIDESGMPKERFSAEFPKEGPSILRIQQVVRGDSAAYFCASSPPGSPEQFFGPGTRLTVL.

This clone was observed a single time. The rearrangement joins TRBV6-1 to TRBJ1-5; 12 nucleotides align to TRBD1. The germline V gene has CDR1 MNHNS and CDR2 SASEGT. The V gene end was trimmed by 9 bases and the J gene end by 5 bases; junction bases not matched to a gene: 5. The CDR3 loop spans 14 amino acids. The CDR3 loop is CASVRDRGHQPQHF. DNA of the CDR3: TGTGCCAGTGTCCGGGACAGGGGGCATCAGCCCCAGCATTTT.

This chain links TRBV2 with TRBJ2-3; perhaps TRBD2 as D (6 bases). Germline assignment: CDR1 SNHLY and CDR2 FYNNEI. This CDR3 contains 15 residues. V lost 3 bases and J 0 bases, leaving 10 bases between the germline ends. The CDR3 DNA follows: TGTGCCAGCAGTGACTCCGGGGGAAGCACAGATACGCAGTATTTT. Translation: CASSDSGGSTDTQYF.

This clone has only one observation. The rearrangement links TRBV5-1 to TRBJ2-1, with 10 bases matching TRBD2. Trimming at V came to 0 bases and at J to 8 bases, leaving 2 bases not matched to a gene. The germline CDR1 and CDR2 sequences are SGHRS and YFSETQ. This CDR3 comprises 14 residues. In nucleotides, the CDR3 is TGCGCCAGCAGCTTGGGGAGCGGGAGGGATGAGCAGTTCTTC. This sequence encodes CASSLGSGRDEQFF.

In its sample, this clone was seen once. This chain connects TRBV27 to TRBJ2-1; D gene unclear. The CDR3 loop spans 16 amino acids. CDR1 and CDR2 (germline): MNHEY, SMNVEV (reference sequence). V shed 6 bases and J shed 3 bases, with 18 bases lying between them. CDR3 DNA: TGTGCCAGCAGGAAGGGTAGATCGGAGCGCTACAATGAGCAGTTCTTC. It yields the protein CASRKGRSERYNEQFF.

This chain links TRBV10-2 with TRBJ2-3, with 16 bases matching TRBD2. The CDR3 totals 17 residues. The V and J ends lost 2 bases and 6 bases, in that order; junction bases with no gene match: 5. Germline assignment: CDR1 WSHSY and CDR2 SAAADI. CDR3 DNA sequence: TGCGCCAGCAGTGAGGGGACTAGCGGGAGGGCCTCGGATACGCAGTATTTT. Amino acids: CASSEGTSGRASDTQYF.

V gene TRBV5-1 combines with J gene TRBJ2-3; 10 nucleotides line up with TRBD2. The CDR3 is 18 amino acids. From germline, CDR1 is SGHRS and CDR2 YFSETQ. With 5 bases clipped from V and 0 bases from J, the junction kept 12 bases outside the gene matches. The CDR3 DNA follows: TGCGCCAGCAGACTGGGCCCTAGCGGGAGAATCAGCACAGATACGCAGTATTTT. Amino acid sequence: CASRLGPSGRISTDTQYF.

This CDR3 is CASSATGGLSYEQYF. DNA for the CDR3: TGTGCCAGCAGTGCCACGGGAGGGCTGTCCTACGAGCAGTACTTC. The chain links TRBV2 to TRBJ2-7; 8 positions match TRBD2. The germline gives CDR1 SNHLY, CDR2 FYNNEI. The junction had 6 bases not matched to a gene; V was cut back by 4 bases and J by 1 base. The CDR3 has 15 amino acids.

The chain links TRBV28 to TRBJ2-7, with D unresolved. Trimming pared 5 bases from V and 3 bases from J, leaving 11 bases between. From germline, CDR1 is MDHEN and CDR2 SYDVKM. The CDR3 contains 13 residues. CDR3 sequence: CASSEAPGYEQYF. The CDR3 nucleotides are TGTGCCAGCAGTGAGGCCCCAGGCTACGAGCAGTACTTC. The full variable domain, its missing parts supplied by reference TRBV28 and TRBJ2-7, is DVKVTQSSRYLVKRTGEKVFLECVQDMDHENMFWYRQDPGLGLRLIYFSYDVKMKEKGDIPEGYSVSREKKERFSLILESASTNQTSMYLCASSEAPGYEQYFGPGTRLTVT.

The V gene is TRBV7-9, the J gene TRBJ2-3; 12 bases line up with TRBD1. The length of the CDR3 is 17 residues. Trimming removed 5 bases from V and 0 bases from J; junction bases left unmatched: 6. The germline CDR1 and CDR2 sequences are SEHNR and FQNEAQ (reference sequence). The CDR3, as DNA: TGTGCCAGCAGCCCGCCGGGACAGGGGGCGAGCACAGATACGCAGTATTTT. It yields the protein CASSPPGQGASTDTQYF.

This rearrangement joins TRBV5-1 to TRBJ2-3; D unresolved. This CDR3 has 15 residues. The germline V gene encodes CDR1 SGHRS and CDR2 YFSETQ. The germline V and J ends were trimmed by 1 base and 3 bases, with 12 bases remaining between them. CDR3 sequence reads: CASSLTDGRTDTQYF. The CDR3 bases are TGCGCCAGCAGCTTGACGGACGGAAGAACAGATACGCAGTATTTT. The full variable domain, rest sourced from reference TRBV5-1 and TRBJ2-3, is KAGVTQTPRYLIKTRGQQVTLSCSPISGHRSVSWYQQTPGQGLQFLFEYFSETQRNKGNFPGRFSGRQFSNSRSEMNVSTLELGDSALYLCASSLTDGRTDTQYFGPGTRLTVL.

This clone was seen only once. V is TRBV5-6 and J is TRBJ1-5; D is ambiguous. Germline lookup yields CDR1 SGHDT and CDR2 YYEEEE. CDR3 size: 15 residues. Trimming took 4 bases from V and 6 from J, leaving 17 bases between them. This CDR3 reads CASSDGRGGRQPQHF. The CDR3 DNA follows: TGTGCCAGCAGCGACGGTCGGGGAGGGCGTCAGCCCCAGCATTTT. Looking up the rest from reference TRBV5-6 and TRBJ1-5 gives the full variable domain: DAGVTQSPTHLIKTRGQQVTLRCSPKSGHDTVSWYQQALGQGPQFIFQYYEEEERQRGNFPDRFSGHQFPNYSSELNVNALLLGDSALYLCASSDGRGGRQPQHFGDGTRLSIL.

V is TRBV28 and J is TRBJ1-5, with TRBD1 matching 8 bases. The CDR3 runs to 20 residues. Germline V gene lookup returns CDR1 MDHEN and CDR2 SYDVKM. Trimming took 4 bases from V and 6 from J; bases not matched to a gene: 23. CDR3 protein: CASSWGMIPLDRGLRQPQHF. Here the CDR3 DNA reads TGTGCCAGCAGTTGGGGTATGATCCCCCTTGACAGGGGACTGCGTCAGCCCCAGCATTTT. The full variable domain, completed using reference TRBV28 and TRBJ1-5, is DVKVTQSSRYLVKRTGEKVFLECVQDMDHENMFWYRQDPGLGLRLIYFSYDVKMKEKGDIPEGYSVSREKKERFSLILESASTNQTSMYLCASSWGMIPLDRGLRQPQHFGDGTRLSIL.

V gene TRBV7-3 combines with J gene TRBJ2-2; D ambiguous. CDR3 length: 13 amino acids. Trimming pared 0 bases from V and 8 bases from J, leaving 7 bases between. Germline V gene lookup returns CDR1 SGHTA and CDR2 FQGTGA. The CDR3, as DNA: TGTGCCAGCAGCTTAACTCGTCGGGGGGAGCTGTTTTTT. Translating it yields CASSLTRRGELFF.

A remark on this clone: A junction end diverges from the germline sequence, so it may reflect a read error. The rearrangement joins TRBV15 to TRBJ2-1; D is uncertain. The CDR3 is 16 residues long. Per the germline V gene, CDR1 is LNHNV and CDR2 is YYDKDF (reference sequence). The chain's CDR3 is CATRREYGDLNNEQFF. The CDR3, as DNA: TGTGCCACCAGGAGAGAGTATGGAGACCTAAACAATGAGCAGTTCTTC.

This clone was found once. The chain joins TRBV29-1 to TRBJ2-1, with D possibly TRBD1 on 6 matching bases. Germline-derived CDR1 and CDR2 are SQVTM and ANQGSEA. The CDR3 length is 14 residues. The germline V and J ends were trimmed by 7 bases and 7 bases, with 20 bases remaining between them. CDR3 sequence (DNA): TGCAGCGCTCCTAACCGGGGACAAGCTAATGAGCAGTTCTTC. It translates to CSAPNRGQANEQFF.

The rearrangement joins TRBV5-1 to TRBJ2-3, with 10 bases identical to TRBD1. Germline loops: CDR1 SGHRS, CDR2 YFSETQ. V lost 4 bases to trimming and J lost 5 bases; unmatched junction nucleotides: 7. The CDR3 has 15 residues. The CDR3 reads CASSGPTGGKDTQYF. The CDR3 region has the DNA TGCGCCAGCAGCGGCCCGACAGGGGGCAAAGATACGCAGTATTTT.

This chain connects TRBV18 to TRBJ2-3; D not resolved. The CDR3 length is 15 residues. CDR1 and CDR2 from the germline V gene are KGHSH and LQKENI. The V end was cut by 2 bases, the J end by 1 base, with 10 bases between. CDR3: CASSPVPGGTDTQYF. CDR3 nucleotide sequence: TGTGCCAGCTCACCAGTCCCGGGCGGCACAGATACGCAGTATTTT.

In its sample, this clone was seen once. The chain combines TRBV29-1 with TRBJ1-1; 9 positions agree with TRBD1. CDR1 is SQVTM and CDR2 is ANQGSEA in the germline V gene. The CDR3 sequence is 11 residues long. J lost 7 bases, V lost 6 bases, and 3 bases had no gene match. The CDR3 nucleotides read TGCAGCGTCCAGGACAGGGGTGAAGCTTTCTTT. The encoded protein is CSVQDRGEAFF.

The chain couples TRBV28 to TRBJ1-2; TRBD1 matches 10 bases. This CDR3 has 17 amino acids. V trimming: 6 bases; J trimming: 4 bases; junction bases outside the gene matches: 14. CDR1 and CDR2 (germline): MDHEN, SYDVKM. This CDR3 is CASRDGTGAPLGYGYTF. The DNA of the CDR3 is TGTGCCAGCAGGGACGGGACAGGGGCCCCACTAGGCTATGGCTACACCTTC.

This CDR3 is CSVETQGEQYF. The CDR3 DNA reads TGCAGCGTTGAGACACAGGGTGAGCAGTACTTC. The chain employs TRBV29-1 and TRBJ2-7; maybe TRBD1 (6 bases). Trimming shortened V by 3 bases and J by 7 bases, and 10 bases separated the two germline ends. Germline V CDR1 and CDR2: SQVTM, ANQGSEA. The CDR3 is made up of 11 amino acids.

This rearrangement joins TRBV2 to TRBJ2-6; 9 bases align to TRBD2. The CDR3 has 17 amino acids. Trimming took 1 base from V and 2 from J; bases not matched to a gene: 3. Germline V gene data show CDR1 as SNHLY and CDR2 as FYNNEI. The CDR3 DNA sequence: TGTGCCAGCAGTGAAGGCGGGAGGGCTCCTGGGGCCAACGTCCTGACTTTC. As protein: CASSEGGRAPGANVLTF.

V gene TRBV18 combines with J gene TRBJ2-7; 11 positions agree with TRBD2. The CDR3 has 17 residues. Per the germline V gene, CDR1 is KGHSH and CDR2 is LQKENI. V gave up 0 bases and J gave up 5 bases; unmatched junction bases: 9. The CDR3 DNA reads TGTGCCAGCTCACCACCGGGTAGCGGGAGGGCCCACAACGAGCAGTACTTC. Encoded protein: CASSPPGSGRAHNEQYF. The full variable domain, with the rest looked up from reference TRBV18 and TRBJ2-7, is NAGVMQNPRHLVRRRGQEARLRCSPMKGHSHVYWYRQLPEEGLKFMVYLQKENIIDESGMPKERFSAEFPKEGPSILRIQQVVRGDSAAYFCASSPPGSGRAHNEQYFGPGTRLTVT.